Below, 17 T cell receptor beta chains from the same sample are listed, as sequenced in a study of spatial heterogeneity in lung cancer. One entry per CDR3 protein, called by TCRdb with MiXCR from the 5' RACE reads. The sample carries about 22,000 distinct CDR3 sequences, 5.8% recorded once. Stated time point: sample taken at primary tumor resection. The sample in question was PBMCs, obtained at surgery. These receptor sequences come from a male donor with early-stage non-small cell lung cancer.

This clonotype was picked up many times. The chain combines TRBV7-3 with TRBJ2-2; TRBD1 matches 7 bases. Germline CDR1 is SGHTA and CDR2 is FQGTGA. V lost 4 bases and J lost 6; bases outside the gene matches: 2. The CDR3 consists of 13 residues. CDR3 nucleotides: TGTGCCAGCAGCTCGGGACAGCCCGGGGAGCTGTTTTTT. Its protein is CASSSGQPGELFF.

At least ten counts were recorded for this clonotype. The chain has TRBV27 and TRBJ2-5; tentatively, D is TRBD1 (5 bases). V was clipped by 5 bases and J by 5 bases, with 18 bases between them. Germline values: CDR1 MNHEY, CDR2 SMNVEV (reference sequence). CDR3 length: 15 residues. The CDR3 DNA reads TGTGCCAGCAGTGCGACAGCGACTTTATTGGAGACCCAGTACTTC. As protein: CASSATATLLETQYF.

This clonotype came up many times. Written as DNA, the CDR3 is TGTGCCAGCAGTTTAGTTTGGGACAGTGGGGGGACAGATACGCAGTATTTT. This codes for CASSLVWDSGGTDTQYF. This chain uses TRBV12-3 or TRBV12-4 with TRBJ2-3, with D possibly being TRBD1 (7 bases). Trimming left V 1 base short and J 3 bases short, with 17 bases between. CDR3 length equals 17 residues.

The CDR3 loop reads CASSLVAGLEETQYF. CDR3 nucleotides: TGCGCCAGCAGCTTGGTGGCAGGGCTGGAAGAGACCCAGTACTTC. This sequence joins TRBV5-1 and TRBJ2-5; TRBD1 might be the D (5 bases). The CDR3 is 15 amino acids. V was trimmed by 0 bases and J by 3 bases, leaving 12 bases between them. CDR1 SGHRS and CDR2 YFSETQ come from the germline V gene.

There are a few counts of this clonotype. This rearrangement joins TRBV6-1 to TRBJ2-3; TRBD1 aligns across 12 bases. The CDR3 contains 14 residues. Germline CDR1 reads MNHNS; CDR2 reads SASEGT. V lost 8 bases to trimming and J lost 8 bases; unmatched junction nucleotides: 8. CDR3 DNA sequence: TGTGCCAGCGGACCGGGACAGGGGGCTGGTACGCAGTATTTT. It translates to CASGPGQGAGTQYF.

This clonotype showed up many times. The chain combines TRBV5-1 with TRBJ2-6; D is possibly TRBD1 (6 bases). The CDR3 loop spans 14 amino acids. Germline CDR1 SGHRS, CDR2 YFSETQ. V was pared by 4 bases and J by 3 bases, with 8 bases between. Here the CDR3 DNA reads TGCGCCAGCAGCCCAGGGGATGGGGCCAACGTCCTGACTTTC. It codes for CASSPGDGANVLTF.

The chain has TRBV4-3 and TRBJ1-3; tentative D call: TRBD1 (5 bases). In germline, CDR1 is LGHNA, CDR2 YSLEER. The CDR3 runs 16 residues. Trimming stripped 0 bases from V and 0 bases from J, with 9 bases between. The CDR3 nucleotides are TGCGCCAGCAGCCAAGAGGGACGGTTCTCTGGAAACACCATATATTTT. This sequence encodes CASSQEGRFSGNTIYF.

The V and J genes are TRBV7-9 and TRBJ2-1; the D gene is possibly TRBD2 (6 bases). Germline CDR1 reads SEHNR; CDR2 reads FQNEAQ (reference sequence). V lost 5 bases to trimming and J lost 6 bases, with 17 bases between them. The CDR3 extends over 15 amino acids. CDR3 loop: CASSAPGTRGNEQFF. For the CDR3, the DNA is TGTGCCAGCAGCGCCCCTGGCACGCGGGGCAATGAGCAGTTCTTC.

This clonotype appeared a few times. The V call is TRBV27, the J call TRBJ1-1; maybe TRBD1 (5 bases). Trimming removed 7 bases from V and 1 base from J, with 16 bases in between. Germline-derived CDR1 and CDR2 are MNHEY and SMNVEV (reference sequence). The CDR3 length is 15 residues. Here the CDR3 DNA reads TGTGCCAGCACCCAGTGGGGGACGGGGAACACTGAAGCTTTCTTT. Amino acid sequence: CASTQWGTGNTEAFF.

This clonotype was seen many times. The chain uses TRBV2 and TRBJ2-5; D unclear. V was clipped by 1 base and J by 7 bases, with 10 bases between them. The germline V gene has CDR1 SNHLY and CDR2 FYNNEI. This CDR3 comprises 13 residues. CDR3 protein: CASSEDAKGTQYF. DNA for the CDR3: TGTGCCAGCAGTGAAGATGCGAAAGGGACCCAGTACTTC.

At least ten counts were recorded for this clonotype. V is TRBV19 and J is TRBJ1-2; D gene unclear. Germline V gene lookup returns CDR1 LNHDA and CDR2 SQIVND (reference sequence). The CDR3 loop spans 15 amino acids. With 0 bases removed from V and 6 bases from J, the gap between germline ends came to 14 bases. The CDR3 nucleotides are TGTGCCAGTAGTATAGATCGGTCCGCTTGGGATGGCTACACCTTC. Amino acids: CASSIDRSAWDGYTF.

The rearrangement uses TRBV4-3 and TRBJ2-1, with 7 bases that match TRBD2. Germline V gene lookup returns CDR1 LGHNA and CDR2 YSLEER. V lost 1 base, J lost 7 bases, and 7 bases stayed unmatched. CDR3 length equals 15 residues. The CDR3 DNA sequence: TGCGCCAGCAGCCAAGGGGTAGCGGGCTTGAATGAGCAGTTCTTC. This encodes CASSQGVAGLNEQFF.

Comment on this clonotype: A junction boundary mismatches the germline segment, possibly from a read error. The chain is built from TRBV12-3 or TRBV12-4 and TRBJ2-5; tentative D call: TRBD1 (5 bases). CDR3 size: 12 residues. CDR3 bases: TGTGTCAGCAGTTTAGGGGAAGAGACCCAGTACTTC. This codes for CVSSLGEETQYF.

This clonotype has at least ten counts. The V call is TRBV11-2, the J call TRBJ2-3; D may be TRBD2 (6 bases). V was clipped by 0 bases and J by 4 bases, with 17 bases between them. The CDR3 loop spans 17 amino acids. Germline CDR1 and CDR2: SGHAT and FQNNGV. CDR3: CASSLEVVAVGADTQYF. The CDR3 DNA is TGTGCCAGCAGCTTAGAAGTCGTAGCGGTAGGGGCAGATACGCAGTATTTT. Together with reference TRBV11-2 and TRBJ2-3, the CDR3 gives the full variable domain: EAGVAQSPRYKIIEKRQSVAFWCNPISGHATLYWYQQILGQGPKLLIQFQNNGVVDDSQLPKDRFSAERLKGVDSTLKIQPAKLEDSAVYLCASSLEVVAVGADTQYFGPGTRLTVL.

This clonotype was seen many times. The chain joins TRBV5-4 to TRBJ2-1; tentative D call: TRBD2 (6 bases). This CDR3 region has 13 residues. CDR1 is SGHNT, CDR2 YYREEE, per germline (reference sequence). V was clipped by 4 bases and J by 4 bases, with 9 bases between them. This CDR3 reads CASSPGGYNEQFF. The CDR3 bases are TGTGCCAGCAGCCCTGGGGGGTACAATGAGCAGTTCTTC.

The CDR3 bases are TGCAGTGCTAGTGGAACAAACGGGATCGAGCAGTACTTC. The encoded protein is CSASGTNGIEQYF. This chain joins TRBV20-1 and TRBJ2-7; a weak D match, TRBD2 (5 bases). Germline V gene sequence: CDR1 DFQATT, CDR2 SNEGSKA (reference sequence). The V gene lost 3 bases and the J gene lost 6 bases, with 15 bases spanning the gap. This CDR3 has 13 amino acids.

In this sample, this clonotype turned up a few times. This chain uses TRBV3-1 with TRBJ2-3; D might be TRBD1 or TRBD2, each matching 5 bases. The germline V gene encodes CDR1 LGHDT and CDR2 YNNKEL (reference sequence). Trimming took off 2 bases at V and 0 bases at J, with 21 bases between the two ends. The CDR3 is made up of 19 amino acids. The DNA for the CDR3 is TGTGCCAGCAGCCAATTCGGGCAGGGAGTAGCCCCTAGCACAGATACGCAGTATTTT. Translating gives CASSQFGQGVAPSTDTQYF.